This T cell receptor beta chain came from a study of T cell clonotyping in hematopoietic cell transplantation. Described time point: recipient sample about 28 days before transplant, after cytoreduction. Clones were read by immunoSEQ multiplex PCR, and TCRdb kept only the in-frame ones, dropping some. The sample holds roughly 20,000 clones; more than 70% are singletons and the top ten take approximately 8.4%. Germline-derived CDR1 and CDR2 are SGHRS and YFSETQ. There are 13 residues in the CDR3. Trimming took 4 bases from V and 7 from J, leaving 12 bases between them. The starting material was peripheral blood mononuclear cells, obtained before stem cell transplant. This rearrangement joins TRBV5-1 to TRBJ1-5, with no clear D. The source is a man in his forties or fifties with acute myeloid leukemia. Some clones in this sample may be carry-over from other donors' samples. CDR3 DNA sequence: TGCGCCAGCAGCAACCACCCAGGACAGCCCCAGCATTTT. Protein product: CASSNHPGQPQHF.